Presented here are 10 T cell receptor beta chains from one specimen sequenced in a study of blood T cell repertoires in COVID-19. The assay was immunoSEQ multiplex PCR, and TCRdb's table has in-frame clones only and misses some. The sample consists of roughly 200,000 clones, 85% of them appearing once. The sequenced material came from PBMCs or T cells enriched from blood (not recorded which). These receptors were collected from a man in his forties who had recovered from COVID-19.

This rearrangement joins TRBV3-1 (or the pseudogene TRBV3-2) to TRBJ2-4; D gene uncertain. V dropped 1 base and J dropped 6 bases, with 16 bases sitting between them. The CDR3 consists of 16 residues. Per germline, CDR1 LGHDT and CDR2 YNNKEL (reference sequence). The CDR3 DNA follows: TGTGCCAGCAGCCAAGTAACCGCCAGGCTCGGAAACATTCAGTACTTC. Amino acids: CASSQVTARLGNIQYF.

This chain connects TRBV9 to TRBJ2-7; D is possibly TRBD1 (6 bases). This CDR3 comprises 15 residues. Germline V gene sequence: CDR1 SGDLS, CDR2 YYNGEE. V lost 3 bases, J lost 2 bases, and 15 bases lay in between. The CDR3 sequence: CASSGGWGPTYEQYF. DNA for the CDR3: TGTGCCAGCAGCGGAGGGTGGGGGCCAACCTACGAGCAGTACTTC. Complete variable domain (other parts from reference TRBV9 and TRBJ2-7): DSGVTQTPKHLITATGQRVTLRCSPRSGDLSVYWYQQSLDQGLQFLIQYYNGEERAKGNILERFSAQQFPDLHSELNLSSLELGDSALYFCASSGGWGPTYEQYFGPGTRLTVT.

The chain combines TRBV12-3 or TRBV12-4 with TRBJ1-6; maybe TRBD1 (5 bases). V was pared by 9 bases and J by 10 bases, with 13 bases between. CDR3 length: 12 amino acids. CDR3 protein: CASRGGLSPLHF. In DNA, the CDR3 is TGTGCCAGTAGGGGTGGGTTATCACCCCTCCACTTT.

As concerns this clone: Other DNA sequences within the sample encode an identical CDR3. The V gene is TRBV2, the J gene TRBJ1-5; 11 bases are a match to TRBD1. The CDR3 contains 14 residues. Germline V lookup: CDR1 SNHLY, CDR2 FYNNEI. Trimming took 6 bases from V and 4 from J; bases not matched to a gene: 2. The chain's CDR3 is CASSGTGGNQPQHF. The CDR3 DNA reads TGTGCCAGCAGCGGGACAGGGGGTAATCAGCCCCAGCATTTT.

The chain combines TRBV12-3 or TRBV12-4 with TRBJ2-1; TRBD1 might be the D (6 bases). V was cut by 2 bases and J by 8 bases, with 10 bases left in between. The CDR3 extends over 13 amino acids. CDR3 residues: CASSLQGIDEQFF. The CDR3 DNA reads as TGTGCCAGCAGTTTACAGGGGATAGATGAGCAGTTCTTC.

The DNA of the CDR3 is TGTGCCAGCAGCTTTCGGGCCAATTCCGGGGACGAGCAGTACTTC. Encoded protein: CASSFRANSGDEQYF. J is TRBJ2-7 and V is TRBV7-2, with D perhaps TRBD2 (5 bases). CDR1 and CDR2 (germline): SGHTA, FQGNSA. This CDR3 is built from 15 residues. Trimming pared 3 bases from V and 5 bases from J, leaving 17 bases between. Looking up the rest from reference TRBV7-2 and TRBJ2-7 gives the full variable domain: GAGVSQSPSNKVTEKGKDVELRCDPISGHTALYWYRQSLGQGLEFLIYFQGNSAPDKSGLPSDRFSAERTGGSVSTLTIQRTQQEDSAVYLCASSFRANSGDEQYFGPGTRLTVT.

About this clone: The same CDR3 is also encoded by other DNA sequences in this sample. CDR3 sequence: CASSLGLAGGDTQYF. The CDR3 DNA sequence: TGTGCCAGCAGCTTGGGACTAGCGGGAGGAGATACGCAGTATTTT. This chain uses TRBV7-2 with TRBJ2-3; TRBD2 aligns across 15 bases. Germline CDR1 reads SGHTA; CDR2 reads FQGNSA. This CDR3 is built from 15 residues. V lost 3 bases, J lost 5 bases, and 0 bases stayed unmatched.

The J gene is TRBJ2-1, the V gene TRBV6-2 or TRBV6-3; 10 nucleotides align to TRBD2. Per germline, CDR1 MNHEY and CDR2 SVGEGT. V lost 4 bases, J lost 3 bases, and 6 bases stayed unmatched. This CDR3 is 16 amino acids long. CDR3: CASSSNSGGGYNEQFF. Here the CDR3 DNA reads TGTGCCAGCAGTTCGAACAGCGGGGGGGGCTACAATGAGCAGTTCTTC.

This rearrangement joins TRBV4-2 to TRBJ1-4; 9 nucleotides agree with TRBD1. The CDR3 runs to 17 residues. The junction had 9 bases not matched to a gene; V was cut back by 0 bases and J by 7 bases. The V gene's germline CDR1 is LGHNA and CDR2 YNFKEQ. In nucleotides, the CDR3 is TGTGCCAGCAGCCAAGACTTTTATGGACAGGGGAGTGAAAAACTGTTTTTT. Translated, it gives CASSQDFYGQGSEKLFF.

This clone was seen a few times. This chain joins TRBV29-1 and TRBJ1-5, with no clear D. The CDR3 runs to 13 residues. The germline V gene has CDR1 SQVTM and CDR2 ANQGSEA. V lost 6 bases to trimming and J lost 1 base, with 10 bases between them. CDR3 sequence: CSVGARSNQPQHF. CDR3 sequence (DNA): TGCAGCGTCGGAGCAAGAAGCAATCAGCCCCAGCATTTT.